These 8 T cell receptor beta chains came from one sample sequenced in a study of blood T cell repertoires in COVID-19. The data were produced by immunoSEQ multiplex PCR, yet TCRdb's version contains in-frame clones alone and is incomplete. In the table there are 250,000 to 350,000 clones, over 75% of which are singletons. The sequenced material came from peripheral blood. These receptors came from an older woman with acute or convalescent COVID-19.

The CDR3 spells CAISGARDAFF. The CDR3 DNA sequence: TGTGCCATCTCAGGGGCACGGGACGCTTTCTTT. J is TRBJ1-1 and V is TRBV2; tentatively, D is TRBD1 (6 bases). Germline CDR1 and CDR2: SNHLY and FYNNEI. Trimming removed 10 bases at V and 11 bases at J, with 17 bases between. This CDR3 region has 11 residues.

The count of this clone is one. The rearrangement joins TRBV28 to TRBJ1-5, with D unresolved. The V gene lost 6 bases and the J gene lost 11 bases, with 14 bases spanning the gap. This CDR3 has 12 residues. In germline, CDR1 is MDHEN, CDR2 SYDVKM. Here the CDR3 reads CASRTGSIAQHF. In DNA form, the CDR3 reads TGTGCCAGCAGGACGGGGAGTATAGCCCAGCATTTT.

This chain's CDR3 is CASSPPGQPSGNTIYF. CDR3 nucleotides: TGTGCCAGCAGTCCCCCGGGACAGCCCTCTGGAAACACCATATATTTT. The chain carries TRBV25-1 and TRBJ1-3; 7 bases are shared with TRBD1. Trimming removed 5 bases from V and 0 bases from J; junction bases left unmatched: 7. Germline assignment: CDR1 MGHDK and CDR2 SYGVNS. The CDR3 sequence is 16 residues long.

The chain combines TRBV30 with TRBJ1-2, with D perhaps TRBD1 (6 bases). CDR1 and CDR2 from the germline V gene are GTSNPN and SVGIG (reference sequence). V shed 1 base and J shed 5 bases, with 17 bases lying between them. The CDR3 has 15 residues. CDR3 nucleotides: TGTGCCTGGAGTGAGGGACACGCCTCGATATATGGCTACACCTTC. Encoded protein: CAWSEGHASIYGYTF.

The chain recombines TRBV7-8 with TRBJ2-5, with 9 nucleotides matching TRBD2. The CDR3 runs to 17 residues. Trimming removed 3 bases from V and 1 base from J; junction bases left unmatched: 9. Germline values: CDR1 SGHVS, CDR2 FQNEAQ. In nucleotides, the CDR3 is TGTGCCAGCAGCTTTACCCCTAGCGGGGCCTTCCAAGAGACCCAGTACTTC. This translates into CASSFTPSGAFQETQYF.

CDR3: CASSQGQGRSNGELFF. The CDR3 bases are TGTGCCAGCAGCCAAGGACAGGGGAGATCAAACGGGGAGCTGTTTTTT. The chain links TRBV4-2 to TRBJ2-2, with TRBD1 matching over 8 bases. Germline V gene sequence: CDR1 LGHNA, CDR2 YNFKEQ. The CDR3 is made up of 16 amino acids. Trimming took 1 base from V and 7 from J; bases not matched to a gene: 8.

As DNA, the CDR3 is TGCGCCAGCATAGTCCATCACCGACTAGCGGGGGGGCCCAGAGACACCGGGGAGCTGTTTTTT. It yields the protein CASIVHHRLAGGPRDTGELFF. This chain joins TRBV10-2 and TRBJ2-2; 14 bases agree with TRBD2. Germline V gene data show CDR1 as WSHSY and CDR2 as SAAADI. Unmatched junction bases numbered 19, after V lost 7 bases and J lost 3 bases. The length of the CDR3 is 21 residues.

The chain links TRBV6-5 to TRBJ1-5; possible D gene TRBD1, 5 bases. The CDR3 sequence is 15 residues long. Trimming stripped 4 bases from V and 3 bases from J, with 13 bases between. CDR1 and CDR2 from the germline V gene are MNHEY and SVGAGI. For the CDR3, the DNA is TGTGCCAGCAGTTCGAAGGGGTACGCCAATCAGCCCCAGCATTTT. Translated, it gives CASSSKGYANQPQHF.